This TCR beta chain was recovered during a study of vaccination and CD4 T cells after COVID-19. Study overall: Those taking part got two shots of either the BNT162b2 or the mRNA-1273 vaccine. Every culture used as a control got a CEFX pool, an HIV-1 Nef pool, or no peptide.

With regard to this clonotype: Its antigen is as yet unknown.

Treatment indicated: roughly 10-day PBMC culture with coronavirus spike peptide pools or control peptides (ViraFEST assay). TCRs were sequenced by ViraFEST after antigen-specific T cells had been expanded with peptide pools. Cultured CD4+ T cell DNA was sequenced using the Oncomine TCR Beta short-read assay. From CD4+ T cells that had been cultured, genomic DNA was extracted. Each CDR3 protein is one row after TCRdb ran MiXCR on the PCR reads. This sample has approximately 23,000 distinct CDR3 sequences, with about 50% found just once. Germline lookup yields CDR1 SGHRS and CDR2 YFSETQ. The V end was cut by 0 bases, the J end by 2 bases, with 8 bases between. The CDR3 extends over 14 amino acids.

The receptor was isolated from a human donor who received a COVID-19 vaccine. The rearrangement joins TRBV5-1 to TRBJ2-5, with D unclear. The sample here was CD4+ T cells from blood, cultured in vitro, taken before SARS-CoV-2 vaccination. CDR3 bases: TGCGCCAGCAGCTTGGGCGGCAGGCAAGAGACCCAGTACTTC. Translated: CASSLGGRQETQYF.